Below are 2 T cell receptor beta chains sequenced from a single sample in a study of immune heterogeneity within non-small cell lung tumors. With around 600 ng used per sample, the template was genomic DNA from bulk tumor. Several far-apart biopsies were taken per primary tumor during surgery. Enrolled patients presented with newly diagnosed, previously untreated non-small cell lung cancer and underwent curative surgery. TCR beta CDR3 was amplified by multiplex PCR using 32 V and 13 J primers. MiXCR, run by TCRdb on the multiplex PCR reads, gives a single entry per CDR3 protein. The data contain approximately 31,000 distinct CDR3 sequences, around 28% of them seen just once; the ten biggest clones take up roughly 4.3%. Sequenced material: lung tumor tissue. The source of these receptors is a man aged 40-49 years with non-small cell lung cancer.

The sample holds a few counts of this clonotype. This rearrangement joins TRBV6-5 to TRBJ2-3; 8 positions match TRBD1. Trimming cost V 2 bases and J 0 bases; bases outside gene matches: 1. The CDR3 loop spans 15 amino acids. Germline CDR1 MNHEY, CDR2 SVGAGI. CDR3: CASSYGQGSTDTQYF. CDR3 coding DNA: TGTGCCAGCAGTTACGGACAGGGTAGCACAGATACGCAGTATTTT.

Concerning this clonotype: A much larger clone differs from this one at a single base, so this may be a read error. V and J are TRBV6-2 or TRBV6-3 and TRBJ1-5, with TRBD1 identical over 9 bases. After removal of 2 bases from V and 0 bases from J, the junction contained 2 bases not matched to a gene. The V gene's germline CDR1 is MNHEY and CDR2 SVGEGT. This CDR3 is built from 16 residues. This CDR3 reads CASSYGTGYSNQPQHF. CDR3 nucleotide sequence: TGTGCCAGCAGTTACGGGACAGGGTATAGCAATCAGCCCCAGCATTTT.